The source of this T cell receptor beta chain is a study of radiotherapy plus CTLA-4 blockade in lung cancer. The protocol was immunoSEQ multiplex PCR, while the TCRdb copy is restricted to in-frame clones and leaves out a portion. The table shows tens of thousands of clones, with roughly 81% occurring only once. This clone was detected once. The germline V gene encodes CDR1 LNHDA and CDR2 SQIVND (reference sequence). The CDR3 loop spans 13 amino acids. With 2 bases removed from V and 5 bases from J, the gap between germline ends came to 7 bases. The chain combines TRBV19 with TRBJ2-1; no definite D call. The TCR originated in a human donor with non-small cell lung cancer whose response to radiotherapy plus ipilimumab could not be evaluated. Source: peripheral blood, taken from a patient treated with radiotherapy plus ipilimumab. In DNA form, the CDR3 reads TGTGCCAGTAGTATAAAACTGAACAATGAGCAGTTCTTC. Encoded protein: CASSIKLNNEQFF.